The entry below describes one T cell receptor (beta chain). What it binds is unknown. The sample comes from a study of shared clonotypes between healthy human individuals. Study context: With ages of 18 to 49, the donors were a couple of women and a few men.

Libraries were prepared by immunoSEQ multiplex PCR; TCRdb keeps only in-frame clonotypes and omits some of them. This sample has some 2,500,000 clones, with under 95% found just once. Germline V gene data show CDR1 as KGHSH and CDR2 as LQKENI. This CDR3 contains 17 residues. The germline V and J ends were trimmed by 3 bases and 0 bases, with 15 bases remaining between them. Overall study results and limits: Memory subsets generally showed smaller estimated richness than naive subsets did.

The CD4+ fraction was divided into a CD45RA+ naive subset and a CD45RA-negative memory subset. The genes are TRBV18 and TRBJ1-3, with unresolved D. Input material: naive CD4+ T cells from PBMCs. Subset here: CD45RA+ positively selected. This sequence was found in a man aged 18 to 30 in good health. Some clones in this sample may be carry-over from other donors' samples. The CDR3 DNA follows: TGTGCCAGCTCACCCATCCCGACTGTCAGCTCTGGAAACACCATATATTTT. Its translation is CASSPIPTVSSGNTIYF.